This TCR beta chain was found in a study of blood T cell repertoires in COVID-19. Study-wide background: T cells, B-cell-depleted T cells, or PBMCs provided the cDNA or gDNA that served as material.

There are 12 residues in the CDR3. Germline CDR1 and CDR2: LNHDA and SQIVND (reference sequence). V shed 6 bases and J shed 2 bases, with 7 bases lying between them. This clone was found once. Produced via immunoSEQ multiplex PCR; TCRdb's table is partial and in-frame only. The profile shows around 500,000 clones, 70% to 90% of them singletons. The age range of participants was 18 to 89 years, with residence in about 25 US areas. The study assigned cohorts using participant-reported clinical history. Two negative PCRs, clearance, or symptom resolution were required of recovered Cohort 3 donors. The chain combines TRBV19 with TRBJ1-2; D gene uncertain. The sequence came from a woman between 40 and 50 years old who had recovered from COVID-19. Sequencing was done on a sample of PBMCs or T cells enriched from blood (not recorded which). CDR3 DNA: TGTGCCAGTAGCTACTCGAACTATGGCTACACCTTC. Translation: CASSYSNYGYTF.